This entry features one TCR beta chain sequence. As yet, its antigen is unknown. Germline V CDR1 and CDR2: MGHRA, YSYEKL. The CDR3 extends over 16 amino acids. V shed 4 bases and J shed 1 base, with 14 bases lying between them. The source of the sample is a study of blood T cells in healthy people across ages. Points from the study as a whole: TCR beta diversity was tightly associated with the proportion of naive T cells. Relative to aged donors, long-lived donors carried more naive CD4+ cells and displayed higher diversity. Unsorted PBMC material precluded a definitive naive versus antigen-experienced comparison.

A second about 6 to 11 cycle PCR used barcoded and J-beta primers. TCRdb fed the 5' RACE reads into MiXCR, producing one record per CDR3 protein. The table records approximately 940,000 distinct CDR3 sequences, about 44% of them present only once. Every donor contributed roughly 10 milliliters of peripheral blood by blood draw. The sequence derives from a young man in good health. V and J are TRBV4-1 and TRBJ1-5, with D hard to call. Sample: blood. The CDR3 here is CASSPTDLSSNQPQHF. The CDR3 DNA reads as TGCGCCAGCAGCCCTACGGACCTAAGCAGCAATCAGCCCCAGCATTTT.